The rows below give T cell receptor beta chains drawn from one sample of a study of Ad26.COV2.S vaccination and SARS-CoV-2 variants. Profiled with immunoSEQ multiplex PCR; TCRdb holds only in-frame clones, not every one. The table shows 440,000 or so clones, with about 90% occurring only once. Source: peripheral blood, taken in a trial of Ad26.COV2.S vaccine versus placebo. These receptors all come from a person aged 18-65 years who received the Ad26.COV2.S COVID-19 vaccine or a placebo. Both conserved end residues are part of each CDR3. Each record gives: CDR3 protein, CDR3 DNA, clone size, V gene, J gene, D gene. A D gene is named only where the DNA matches it firmly. Where a row states a size, it is once, few, many or the class of an expanded clone; other rows omit it.

CASSLTGQDQETQYF,TGTGCCAGCAGCCTCACGGGACAGGACCAAGAGACCCAGTACTTC,.,TRBV7-2,TRBJ2-5,TRBD1
CASRVQAAQETQYF,TGCGCCAGCAGGGTTCAAGCGGCACAAGAGACCCAGTACTTC,.,TRBV5-1,TRBJ2-5,.
CATSRPNNEQFF,TGTGCCACCTCGCGACCTAACAATGAGCAGTTCTTC,.,TRBV24-1,TRBJ2-1,.
CASSQDRVGGGYEQYF,TGTGCCAGCAGCCAAGATAGGGTAGGGGGAGGCTACGAGCAGTACTTC,once,TRBV4-2,TRBJ2-7,.
CASSPTPGQGMNEQFF,TGTGCCAGCAGCCCCACGCCGGGACAGGGAATGAATGAGCAGTTCTTC,once,TRBV3-1/TRBV3-2,TRBJ2-1,TRBD1
CASSDRAPVSTDTQYF,TGTGCCAGTAGCGACAGGGCACCCGTTAGCACAGATACGCAGTATTTT,.,TRBV19,TRBJ2-3,TRBD1
CSVDAGGSTDTQYF,TGCAGCGTTGATGCGGGAGGTAGCACAGATACGCAGTATTTT,once,TRBV29-1,TRBJ2-3,TRBD2
CASSRDRETQPQHF,TGTGCCAGCAGTCGGGACAGGGAAACGCAGCCCCAGCATTTT,.,TRBV6-5,TRBJ1-5,TRBD1
CASSRNRESTF,TGTGCCAGCAGCCGGAACAGGGAGAGTACCTTC,.,TRBV6-2/TRBV6-3,TRBJ1-2,.
CSANEGSSEAFF,TGCAGTGCTAATGAGGGGAGCAGTGAAGCTTTCTTT,.,TRBV20-1,TRBJ1-1,.
CASSPGFQPQHF,TGTGCCAGTAGTCCAGGGTTTCAGCCCCAGCATTTT,.,TRBV19,TRBJ1-5,.
CASSLMGNYNEQFF,TGTGCCAGCAGCTTAATGGGGAACTACAATGAGCAGTTCTTC,.,TRBV7-9,TRBJ2-1,.
CASKFGDRTTYEQYF,TGTGCCAGCAAGTTTGGGGACAGGACAACCTACGAGCAGTACTTC,.,TRBV28,TRBJ2-7,TRBD1
CASSTGTSSTGELFF,TGCGCCAGCAGCACAGGGACTAGCTCGACCGGGGAGCTGTTTTTT,.,TRBV5-1,TRBJ2-2,TRBD2
CASSLSGLAGVSSYNEQFF,TGTGCCAGCAGTTTATCCGGACTAGCGGGAGTGAGCTCCTACAATGAGCAGTTCTTC,.,TRBV27,TRBJ2-1,TRBD2
CASSPMTGGGYGYTF,TGTGCCAGCAGCCCCATGACCGGAGGCGGCTATGGCTACACCTTC,.,TRBV2,TRBJ1-2,.
CAISPWGEGSYNEQFF,TGTGCCATCAGCCCTTGGGGGGAGGGCTCCTACAATGAGCAGTTCTTC,.,TRBV10-3,TRBJ2-1,TRBD2
CASSLRPGGKETQYF,TGTGCCAGCAGCCTGCGACCAGGGGGAAAAGAGACCCAGTACTTC,.,TRBV5-6,TRBJ2-5,TRBD1
CASGGQLDQPQHF,TGTGCCAGCGGGGGCCAGCTTGATCAGCCCCAGCATTTT,.,TRBV21-1,TRBJ1-5,.
CASSRGEIGNTIYF,TGTGCCAGCTCCCGGGGGGAGATTGGAAACACCATATATTTT,.,TRBV7-2,TRBJ1-3,.
CASGRAPRRDEQFF,TGTGCCAGCGGGAGGGCTCCACGGAGGGATGAGCAGTTCTTC,.,TRBV11-2,TRBJ2-1,TRBD2
CASSQGAGGNEQFF,TGCGCCAGCAGCCAAGGTGCGGGAGGAAATGAGCAGTTCTTC,.,TRBV4-3,TRBJ2-1,TRBD2
CASSAAGGPHQPQHF,TGTGCCAGCTCAGCGGCAGGTGGCCCCCATCAGCCCCAGCATTTT,.,TRBV27,TRBJ1-5,.
CASSFQGATEAFF,TGTGCCAGCAGTTTTCAGGGGGCGACTGAAGCTTTCTTT,.,TRBV12-3/TRBV12-4,TRBJ1-1,TRBD1